A selection of T cell receptor beta chains follows, all from one sample in a study of CD8 T cells in ankylosing spondylitis. One entry per CDR3 protein results from TCRdb running MiXCR on the 5' RACE reads. The top ten clones hold about 4% of a sample with 130,000 or so distinct CDR3 sequences, approximately 10% of them seen once. The material sequenced was blood, either unsorted or a sorted T cell fraction (not recorded which). The origin of the receptors is a female donor with ankylosing spondylitis or in good health (not recorded which). Both conserved end residues are trimmed from each CDR3.

TRBV7-2	TRBJ2-3	ASSLNGGAPSTDTQY
TRBV19	TRBJ2-2	ASSPGGGDTNTGELF
TRBV5-1	TRBJ1-5	ASSLGTGGGQPQH
TRBV7-2	TRBJ2-1	ASSNFRNNEQF
TRBV6-5	TRBJ1-2	ASSYGGTQPYGYT
TRBV4-1	TRBJ2-1	ASSQELPANEQF
TRBV5-1	TRBJ2-1	ASKTERALRNEQF
TRBV20-1	TRBJ1-2	SARKDSSNYGYT
TRBV30	TRBJ1-2	AWTAGYGYT
TRBV3-1	TRBJ1-5	ACCQEPPSGNQPQH
TRBV18	TRBJ2-1	ASSLEMRDEQF
TRBV5-1	TRBJ2-1	ASIQGSQANEQF
TRBV18	TRBJ2-1	ASSPADGYNEQF
TRBV12-3/TRBV12-4	TRBJ2-3	ASSLLGGGDTQY
TRBV20-1	TRBJ2-3	SPTGADTQY
TRBV5-1	TRBJ2-2	ASSGLGVDGELF
TRBV10-3	TRBJ2-2	AISESTGTNTGELF
TRBV11-2	TRBJ2-7	ASSRRTLGAYEQY
TRBV5-1	TRBJ1-2	ASSYDRGPEGYT
TRBV5-1	TRBJ2-1	ASMAGRANNEQF
TRBV6-2/TRBV6-3	TRBJ1-2	ASSYGGRNLDGT
TRBV20-1	TRBJ2-3	SARGGLAGGDTQY
TRBV6-1	TRBJ1-1	ASSKNRGYMNTEAF
TRBV6-1	TRBJ2-7	ASRKGQGLKQY
TRBV5-4	TRBJ2-1	ASSLGGGGIYNEQF
TRBV12-3/TRBV12-4	TRBJ2-2	ASKPYTGELF
TRBV29-1	TRBJ2-1	SVEWNLLNEQF
TRBV20-1	TRBJ2-7	SAPDPGQGSYEQY
TRBV11-2	TRBJ2-1	ASSPFGRDNEQF
TRBV6-1	TRBJ2-7	ASRTNTGVPYEQY
TRBV12-3/TRBV12-4	TRBJ2-7	ASSPGGDSSYEQY
TRBV20-1	TRBJ2-2	SAVGRAGELF
TRBV7-2	TRBJ1-3	ASSVQGQGNTIY
TRBV28	TRBJ1-1	ASSPGQGRGGTEAF
TRBV5-1	TRBJ1-4	ASSFGQGRTNEKLY
TRBV12-3/TRBV12-4	TRBJ2-1	ASSQGLGYNEQF
TRBV29-1	TRBJ2-7	SVVGTSGHLYEQY
TRBV29-1	NA	SVSLGRNEQY
TRBV20-1	TRBJ1-2	SAPDGPNYGYT
TRBV7-9	TRBJ2-5	ASSFPGQGETQY
TRBV7-9	TRBJ2-7	ASSLAGRYEQY
TRBV7-9	TRBJ2-1	ASSLSDSPYNEQF
TRBV7-2	TRBJ1-5	ASSPVYSNQPQL
TRBV6-5	TRBJ2-1	ASSYLVVGNEQF
TRBV28	TRBJ2-7	ASTRQGPSYEQY
TRBV5-1	TRBJ1-6	ASNVWTGRNNSPLH
TRBV5-8	TRBJ2-1	ASSSLGQGPYNEQF
TRBV20-1	TRBJ2-3	SARSRFDTYRTDTQY
TRBV7-7	TRBJ2-2	ASSFGRYGELF
TRBV6-1	TRBJ2-1	ASSQSLGTSGNYNEQF
TRBV20-1	TRBJ2-3	SARGPLGGDTQY
TRBV24-1	TRBJ2-3	ATSDETGGADTQY
TRBV20-1	TRBJ2-5	SAREASGRETQY
TRBV28	TRBJ1-5	ASSLGPSGLEQPQH
TRBV20-1	TRBJ1-3	SVSSGNTIY
TRBV28	TRBJ2-2	ASSSPGGTVTGELF
TRBV10-2	TRBJ2-5	ASSPRGGVETQY
TRBV5-1	TRBJ2-5	ASSLPKTGLGKTQY
TRBV18	TRBJ2-1	ASSPMTSGINEQF
TRBV20-1	TRBJ2-3	SAGTSGRTDTQY